This T cell receptor (beta chain) was recovered during a study of beta chain features in type 1 diabetes. Across the study: There were approximately 100,000,000 sorted cells examined across all samples.

Expressed TCRB transcripts were sequenced after all isolated RNA was converted to cDNA. TCRdb's copy holds only in-frame clones and misses some; the assay was immunoSEQ multiplex PCR. The top ten clones hold about 0.086% of a sample with just over 600,000 clones, around a sixth of them seen once. Looked up from germline, CDR1 is MNHEY and CDR2 is SMNVEV (reference sequence). Trimming cost V 6 bases and J 6 bases; bases outside gene matches: 4. The CDR3 contains 14 residues. Findings and limits, study-wide: TCRB CDR3s were moderately but significantly shorter in Type 1 diabetes patients in all four CD4+ subsets. Patients showed naive, central memory and Treg TCRB repertoires that appeared more similar than those of healthy donors.

Only a few counts were recorded for this clone. The antigen is unknown. Staining for CD45RO/CCR7/CD25/CD127/CD95/CD27 allowed sorting of CD4+ naive, central memory, regulatory and stem cell-like memory cells. Input material: naive CD4+ T cells from blood. The V and J genes are TRBV27 and TRBJ1-5; 11 positions agree with TRBD1. The sequence was obtained from a man younger than 35 in good health. CDR3 sequence (DNA): TGTGCCAGCAGATGGACAGGGGGCGGTCAGCCCCAGCATTTT. This sequence encodes CASRWTGGGQPQHF.